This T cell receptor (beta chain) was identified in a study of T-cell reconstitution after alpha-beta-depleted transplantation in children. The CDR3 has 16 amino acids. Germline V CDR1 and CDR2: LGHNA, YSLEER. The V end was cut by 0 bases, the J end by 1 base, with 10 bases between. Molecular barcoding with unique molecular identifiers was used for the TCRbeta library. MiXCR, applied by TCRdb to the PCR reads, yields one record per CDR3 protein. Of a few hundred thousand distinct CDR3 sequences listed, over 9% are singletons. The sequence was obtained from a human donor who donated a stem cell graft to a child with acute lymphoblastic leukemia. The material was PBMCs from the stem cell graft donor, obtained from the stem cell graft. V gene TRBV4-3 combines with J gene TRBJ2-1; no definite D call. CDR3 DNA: TGCGCCAGCAGCCAAGAGGGTCCGGAGTCCTACAATGAGCAGTTCTTC. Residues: CASSQEGPESYNEQFF.